The present T cell receptor (beta chain) was sequenced within a study of PD-L1 blockade in urothelial cancer. In the study overall: Atezolizumab at 1,200 mg intravenously every 3 weeks was started by patients around 2014. Male sex and bladder-origin urothelial cancer were recorded for about 90% of the 29 patients.

All patients handed over anywhere from 1 to 8 samples, pretreatment and on-treatment. Looked up from germline, CDR1 is SGHTA and CDR2 is FQGNSA. The CDR3 length is 19 residues. The junction had 11 bases not matched to a gene; V was cut back by 5 bases and J by 2 bases. Some clones are missing from TCRdb's copy, which holds only in-frame ones; the method was immunoSEQ multiplex PCR. The sample yields some 79,000 clones, 82% seen once. The rearrangement links TRBV7-2 to TRBJ2-5; 16 bases are shared with TRBD2. This TCR was recovered from a man between 65 and 79 years old with urothelial cancer. The starting material was PBMCs, obtained around atezolizumab (anti-PD-L1) treatment. CDR3: CASSHGTSGRALSQETQYF. CDR3 coding DNA: TGTGCCAGCAGCCACGGGACTAGCGGGAGGGCCCTCAGTCAAGAGACCCAGTACTTC.